Listed below are T cell receptor beta chains from one sample, sequenced in a study of T cell repertoires in cytomegalovirus infection. MiXCR was run by TCRdb on the reads, yielding one entry per CDR3 protein. The table lists approximately 990,000 distinct CDR3 sequences, about 33% of them singletons. Antigens for these TCRs are unknown. The sequencing used cultured CD8+ T cells from PBMCs, collected from culture after CMV antigen stimulation. These TCRs come from a human donor in good health (CMV status not recorded). Some clones in this sample may be carry-over from other donors' samples. Each CDR3 is given with its conserved first and last residue. The order of the fields is V gene, J gene, D gene, clone size, CDR3 protein, CDR3 DNA. A D gene is named only where the DNA matches it firmly. A row's size may be missing; if present it is once, few, many or a size class.

TRBV7-9	TRBJ1-3	TRBD1	few	CASSMGQEPGNTIYF	TGTGCCAGCAGCATGGGACAGGAACCTGGAAACACCATATATTTT
TRBV9	TRBJ1-6	.	few	CASSVGEYNSPLHF	TGTGCCAGCAGCGTCGGAGAGTATAATTCACCCCTCCACTTT
TRBV12-3/TRBV12-4	TRBJ2-5	.	many	CASSFGGGETQYF	TGTGCCAGCAGTTTCGGGGGCGGGGAGACCCAGTACTTC
TRBV7-6	TRBJ2-1	TRBD2	.	CANSLRASGGRSYNEQFF	TGTGCCAACAGCCTGAGGGCTAGCGGGGGCCGCTCCTACAATGAGCAGTTCTTC
TRBV11-1	TRBJ2-2	.	few	CASSSDFSSDTGELFF	TGTGCCAGCAGCTCAGACTTCTCCTCGGACACCGGGGAGCTGTTTTTT
TRBV7-2	TRBJ2-6	.	many	CASSLSTAGANVLTF	TGTGCCAGCAGCTTATCGACAGCTGGGGCCAACGTCCTGACTTTC
TRBV12-3/TRBV12-4	TRBJ2-6	.	.	CASSFSTEESSGANVLTF	TGTGCCAGCAGTTTTTCCACAGAGGAAAGCTCTGGGGCCAACGTCCTGACTTTC
TRBV6-1	TRBJ1-5	.	once	CASSEVGKISNQPQHF	TGTGCCAGCAGTGAAGTAGGAAAGATTAGCAATCAGCCCCAGCATTTT
TRBV7-9	TRBJ2-4	TRBD1	.	CASSIPQGEAKNIQYF	TGTGCCAGCAGCATCCCCCAGGGGGAAGCCAAAAACATTCAGTACTTC
TRBV7-8	TRBJ2-2	.	many	CASSPYETGPGELFF	TGTGCCAGCAGCCCTTATGAGACGGGTCCCGGGGAGCTGTTTTTT
TRBV29-1	TRBJ2-1	.	.	CSFFQGVNEQFF	TGCAGCTTTTTCCAGGGAGTCAATGAGCAGTTCTTC
TRBV27	TRBJ1-5	.	.	CASSFGPRSNQPQHF	TGTGCCAGCAGTTTCGGCCCTAGGAGCAATCAGCCCCAGCATTTT
TRBV6-6	TRBJ1-1	TRBD1	few	CASSLTGGAPNTEAFF	TGTGCCAGCAGTTTAACAGGGGGCGCCCCCAACACTGAAGCTTTCTTT
TRBV6-5	TRBJ2-3	.	.	CASTLSNPSTDTQYF	TGTGCCAGCACCTTAAGTAACCCGAGCACAGATACGCAGTATTTT
TRBV27	TRBJ1-1	.	.	CASSFGGSGEAFF	TGTGCCAGCAGTTTCGGGGGAAGCGGTGAAGCTTTCTTT
TRBV6-9	TRBJ1-1	.	.	CASSSRGLRTEAFF	TGTGCCAGCAGTTCCAGGGGTTTAAGAACTGAAGCTTTCTTT
TRBV28	TRBJ1-1	.	.	CASSLSAEINTEAFF	TGTGCCAGCAGTTTATCTGCGGAAATAAACACTGAAGCTTTCTTT
TRBV27	TRBJ2-1	TRBD2	.	CVSSLSGGGAHNEQFF	TGTGTCAGCAGTTTATCAGGCGGGGGGGCCCACAATGAGCAGTTCTTC
TRBV27	TRBJ2-1	.	.	CASSLIGGFYNEQFF	TGTGCCAGCAGTTTAATAGGGGGTTTCTACAATGAGCAGTTCTTC
TRBV4-1	TRBJ1-1	.	few	CASSQVVDTEAFF	TGCGCCAGCAGCCAAGTGGTAGACACTGAAGCTTTCTTT
TRBV6-5	TRBJ1-2	TRBD1	many	CASTTTHRGPDYGYTF	TGTGCCAGCACCACCACCCACAGGGGGCCGGACTATGGCTACACCTTC
TRBV14	TRBJ2-7	.	.	CASSHGQGPYEQYF	TGTGCCAGCAGCCATGGTCAGGGACCCTACGAGCAGTACTTC
TRBV7-2	TRBJ2-3	TRBD1	.	CASSYNAQTGLMQYF	TGTGCCAGCAGCTACAACGCCCAGACAGGGCTTATGCAGTATTTT
TRBV7-2	TRBJ2-7	.	many	CASSPYDASEQYF	TGTGCCAGCAGCCCCTATGATGCGTCAGAGCAGTACTTC
TRBV20-1	TRBJ1-2	TRBD1	.	CSARISGTGDGYTF	TGCAGTGCTAGAATTTCCGGGACAGGGGACGGCTACACCTTC
TRBV12-3/TRBV12-4	TRBJ1-1	.	few	CASWTPGHGLNTEAFF	TGTGCCAGCTGGACGCCGGGACACGGGCTGAACACTGAAGCTTTCTTT
TRBV12-3/TRBV12-4	TRBJ1-4	.	.	CTSSLYAGPGEKLFF	TGTACCAGCAGTTTATATGCGGGCCCAGGAGAAAAACTGTTTTTT
TRBV29-1	TRBJ2-1	.	.	CSVDQGRTYNEQFF	TGCAGCGTTGATCAGGGGAGGACCTACAATGAGCAGTTCTTC
TRBV5-3	TRBJ2-2	TRBD2	.	CASSFLAGGPTGELFF	TGTGCCAGCAGCTTTCTAGCGGGGGGGCCGACCGGGGAGCTGTTTTTT
TRBV7-2	TRBJ1-6	.	many	CASSLVPGGASDSPLHF	TGTGCCAGCAGCTTAGTGCCCGGGGGCGCAAGTGATTCACCCCTCCACTTT
TRBV6-5	TRBJ2-3	.	few	CASRLIAEDLGLGTDTQYF	TGTGCCAGCAGGTTGATAGCGGAGGACCTAGGGTTGGGCACAGATACGCAGTATTTT
TRBV4-1	TRBJ1-2	TRBD1	.	CASSQVRTGDDYGYTF	TGCGCCAGCAGCCAAGTCCGGACAGGGGATGACTATGGCTACACCTTC